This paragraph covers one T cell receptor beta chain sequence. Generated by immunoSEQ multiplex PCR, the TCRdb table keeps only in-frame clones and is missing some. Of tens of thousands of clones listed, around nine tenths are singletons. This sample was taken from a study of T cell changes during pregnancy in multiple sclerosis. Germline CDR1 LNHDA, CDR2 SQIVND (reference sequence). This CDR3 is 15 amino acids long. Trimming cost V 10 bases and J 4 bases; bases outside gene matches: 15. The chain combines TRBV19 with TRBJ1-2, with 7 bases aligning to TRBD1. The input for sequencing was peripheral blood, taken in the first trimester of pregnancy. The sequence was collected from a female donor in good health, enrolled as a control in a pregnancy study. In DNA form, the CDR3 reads TGTGCCACGGAAACCGTGGGGACAGCCTTCTATGGCTACACCTTC. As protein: CATETVGTAFYGYTF.